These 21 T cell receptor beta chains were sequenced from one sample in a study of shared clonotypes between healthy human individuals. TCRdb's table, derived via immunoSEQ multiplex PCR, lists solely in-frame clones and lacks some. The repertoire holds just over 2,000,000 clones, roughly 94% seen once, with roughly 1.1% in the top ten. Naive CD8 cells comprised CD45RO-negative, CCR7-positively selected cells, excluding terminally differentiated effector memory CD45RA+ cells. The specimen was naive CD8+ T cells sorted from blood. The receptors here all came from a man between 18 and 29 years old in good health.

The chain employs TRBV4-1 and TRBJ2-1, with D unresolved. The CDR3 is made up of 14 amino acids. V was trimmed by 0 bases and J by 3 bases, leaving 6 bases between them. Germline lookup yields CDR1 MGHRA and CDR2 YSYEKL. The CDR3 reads CASSQDHDYNEQFF. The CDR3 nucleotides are TGCGCCAGCAGCCAAGATCACGACTACAATGAGCAGTTCTTC.

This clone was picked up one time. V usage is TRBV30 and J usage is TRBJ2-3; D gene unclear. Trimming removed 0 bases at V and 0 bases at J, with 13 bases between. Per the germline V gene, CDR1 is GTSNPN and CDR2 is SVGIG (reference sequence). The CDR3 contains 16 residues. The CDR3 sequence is CAWSVGSSTSTDTQYF. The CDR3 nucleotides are TGTGCCTGGAGTGTCGGCAGCTCTACTAGCACAGATACGCAGTATTTT.

The CDR3: CASSRDPFEQYF. The CDR3, as DNA: TGTGCCAGCAGCCGGGACCCCTTCGAGCAGTACTTC. The V call is TRBV7-9, the J call TRBJ2-7; D tentatively fits TRBD1 or TRBD2 (5 bases each). CDR1 and CDR2 from the germline V gene are SEHNR and FQNEAQ (reference sequence). The CDR3 has 12 residues. The V end lost 5 bases, the J end lost 6 bases, and 11 bases lay between the germline ends. Variable domain in full (rest from reference TRBV7-9 and TRBJ2-7): DTGVSQNPRHKITKRGQNVTFRCDPISEHNRLYWYRQTLGQGPEFLTYFQNEAQLEKSRLLSDRFSAERPKGSFSTLEIQRTEQGDSAMYLCASSRDPFEQYFGPGTRLTVT.

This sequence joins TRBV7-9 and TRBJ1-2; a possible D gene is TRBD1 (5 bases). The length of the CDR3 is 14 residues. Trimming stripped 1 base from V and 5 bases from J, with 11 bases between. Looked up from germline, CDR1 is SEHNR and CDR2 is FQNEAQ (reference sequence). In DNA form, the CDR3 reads TGTGCCAGCAGCTTAGGGGGCACTTATTATGGCTACACCTTC. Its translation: CASSLGGTYYGYTF.

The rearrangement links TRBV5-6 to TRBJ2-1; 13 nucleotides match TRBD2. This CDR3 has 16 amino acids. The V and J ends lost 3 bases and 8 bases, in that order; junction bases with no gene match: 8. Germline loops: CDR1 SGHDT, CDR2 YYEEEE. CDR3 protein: CASSWGLAGPLDEQFF. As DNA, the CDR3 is TGTGCCAGCAGCTGGGGACTAGCGGGGCCCCTCGATGAGCAGTTCTTC.

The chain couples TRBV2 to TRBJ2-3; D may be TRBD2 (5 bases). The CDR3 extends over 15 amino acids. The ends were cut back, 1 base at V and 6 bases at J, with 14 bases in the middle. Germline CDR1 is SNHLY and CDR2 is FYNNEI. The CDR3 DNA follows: TGTGCCAGCAGTGAAGGAGGGAGCTCCGCCGATACGCAGTATTTT. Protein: CASSEGGSSADTQYF.

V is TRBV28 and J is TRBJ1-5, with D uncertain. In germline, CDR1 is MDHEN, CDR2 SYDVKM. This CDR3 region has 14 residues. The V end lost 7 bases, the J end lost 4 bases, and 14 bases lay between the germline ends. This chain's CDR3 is CASTFSSGNQPQHF. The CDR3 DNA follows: TGTGCCAGCACCTTTTCATCGGGTAATCAGCCCCAGCATTTT. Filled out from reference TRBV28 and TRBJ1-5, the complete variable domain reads DVKVTQSSRYLVKRTGEKVFLECVQDMDHENMFWYRQDPGLGLRLIYFSYDVKMKEKGDIPEGYSVSREKKERFSLILESASTNQTSMYLCASTFSSGNQPQHFGDGTRLSIL.

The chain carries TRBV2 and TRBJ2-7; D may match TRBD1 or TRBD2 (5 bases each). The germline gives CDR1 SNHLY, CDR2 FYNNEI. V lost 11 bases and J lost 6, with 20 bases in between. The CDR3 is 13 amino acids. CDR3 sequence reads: CAGGAGSGLEQYF. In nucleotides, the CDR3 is TGTGCCGGTGGGGCAGGGTCGGGGCTCGAGCAGTACTTC.

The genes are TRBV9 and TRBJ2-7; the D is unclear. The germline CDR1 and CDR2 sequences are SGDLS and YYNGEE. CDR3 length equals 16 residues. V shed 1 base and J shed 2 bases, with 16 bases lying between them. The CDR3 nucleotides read TGTGCCAGCAGCGTAACCCCAGGCCGCCAAGCCTACGAGCAGTACTTC. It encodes CASSVTPGRQAYEQYF. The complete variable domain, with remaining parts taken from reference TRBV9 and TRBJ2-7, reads DSGVTQTPKHLITATGQRVTLRCSPRSGDLSVYWYQQSLDQGLQFLIQYYNGEERAKGNILERFSAQQFPDLHSELNLSSLELGDSALYFCASSVTPGRQAYEQYFGPGTRLTVT.

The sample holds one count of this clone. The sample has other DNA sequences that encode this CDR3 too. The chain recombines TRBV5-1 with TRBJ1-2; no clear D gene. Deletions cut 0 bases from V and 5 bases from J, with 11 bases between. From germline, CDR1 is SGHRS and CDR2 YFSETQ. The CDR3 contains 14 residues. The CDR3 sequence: CASSLVDGVYGYTF. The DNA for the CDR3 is TGCGCCAGCAGCTTGGTGGACGGCGTTTATGGCTACACCTTC.

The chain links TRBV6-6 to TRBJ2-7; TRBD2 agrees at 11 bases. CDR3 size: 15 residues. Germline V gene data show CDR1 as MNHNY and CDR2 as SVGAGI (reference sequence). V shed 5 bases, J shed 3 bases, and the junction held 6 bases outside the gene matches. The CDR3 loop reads CASSSTGTSGYEQYF. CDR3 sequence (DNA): TGTGCCAGCAGTAGCACCGGGACTAGCGGCTACGAGCAGTACTTC.

CDR3 loop: CASSSGTASLGQYF. The CDR3, as DNA: TGTGCCAGCAGTTCGGGGACGGCCAGCCTAGGGCAGTACTTC. The rearrangement joins TRBV6-5 to TRBJ2-7; D might be TRBD1 or TRBD2, each matching 5 bases. The CDR3 totals 14 residues. The germline CDR1 and CDR2 sequences are MNHEY and SVGAGI. The ends were cut back, 4 bases at V and 9 bases at J, with 19 bases in the middle.

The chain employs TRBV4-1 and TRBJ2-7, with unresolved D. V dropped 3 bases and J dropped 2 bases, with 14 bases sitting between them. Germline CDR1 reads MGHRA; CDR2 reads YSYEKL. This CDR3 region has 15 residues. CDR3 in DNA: TGCGCCAGCAGCCATGGGGTAACAGAAACCTACGAGCAGTACTTC. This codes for CASSHGVTETYEQYF.

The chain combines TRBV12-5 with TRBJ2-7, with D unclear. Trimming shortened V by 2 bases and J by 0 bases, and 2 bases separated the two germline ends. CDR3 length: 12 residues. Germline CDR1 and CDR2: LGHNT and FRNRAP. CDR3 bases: TGTGCTAGTGGTTTGTACTCCTACGAGCAGTACTTC. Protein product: CASGLYSYEQYF.

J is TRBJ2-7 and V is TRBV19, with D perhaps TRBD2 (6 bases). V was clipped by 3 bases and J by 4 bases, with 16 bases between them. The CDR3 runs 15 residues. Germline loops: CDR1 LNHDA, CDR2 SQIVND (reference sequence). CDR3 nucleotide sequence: TGTGCCAGTAGTATGGGGACTGGGGCTGGTTACGAGCAGTACTTC. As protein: CASSMGTGAGYEQYF.

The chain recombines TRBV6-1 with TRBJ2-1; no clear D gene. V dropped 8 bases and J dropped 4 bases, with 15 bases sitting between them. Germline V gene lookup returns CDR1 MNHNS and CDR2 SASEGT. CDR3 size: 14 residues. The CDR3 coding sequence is TGTGCCAGCGCCCGGCTAAGCTCATACAATGAGCAGTTCTTC. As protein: CASARLSSYNEQFF.

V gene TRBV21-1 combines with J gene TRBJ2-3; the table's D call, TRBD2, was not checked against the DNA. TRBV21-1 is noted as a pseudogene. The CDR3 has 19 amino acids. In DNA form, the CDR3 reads TGTGCCAGCAATCGGGTTAGCGGGAGCCCTAAACCTAGCACAGATACGCAGTATTTT. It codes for CASNRVSGSPKPSTDTQYF.

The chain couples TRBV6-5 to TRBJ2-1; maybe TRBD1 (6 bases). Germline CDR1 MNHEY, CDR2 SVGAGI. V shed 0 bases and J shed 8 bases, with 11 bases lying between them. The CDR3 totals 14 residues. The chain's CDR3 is CASSYSPGVDEQFF. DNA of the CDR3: TGTGCCAGCAGTTACTCTCCAGGGGTAGATGAGCAGTTCTTC.

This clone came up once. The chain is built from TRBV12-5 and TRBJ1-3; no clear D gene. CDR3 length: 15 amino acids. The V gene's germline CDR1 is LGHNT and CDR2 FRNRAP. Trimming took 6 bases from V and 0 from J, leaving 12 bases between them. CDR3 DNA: TGTGCTAGTGGGTGGCCGTGGAGCTCTGGAAACACCATATATTTT. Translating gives CASGWPWSSGNTIYF.

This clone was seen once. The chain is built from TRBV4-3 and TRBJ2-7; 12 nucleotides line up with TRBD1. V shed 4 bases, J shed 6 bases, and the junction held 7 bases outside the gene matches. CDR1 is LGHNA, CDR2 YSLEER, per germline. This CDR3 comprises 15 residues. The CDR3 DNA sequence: TGCGCCAGCAGCCTATCCGGGACAGGGGGCGGCGAGCAGTACTTC. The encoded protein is CASSLSGTGGGEQYF.

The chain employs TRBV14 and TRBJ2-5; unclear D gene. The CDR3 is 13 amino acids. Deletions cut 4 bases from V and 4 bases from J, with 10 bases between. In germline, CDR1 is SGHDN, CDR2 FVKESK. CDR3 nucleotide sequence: TGTGCCAGCAGCCCATGGGTCGGAGAGACCCAGTACTTC. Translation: CASSPWVGETQYF.